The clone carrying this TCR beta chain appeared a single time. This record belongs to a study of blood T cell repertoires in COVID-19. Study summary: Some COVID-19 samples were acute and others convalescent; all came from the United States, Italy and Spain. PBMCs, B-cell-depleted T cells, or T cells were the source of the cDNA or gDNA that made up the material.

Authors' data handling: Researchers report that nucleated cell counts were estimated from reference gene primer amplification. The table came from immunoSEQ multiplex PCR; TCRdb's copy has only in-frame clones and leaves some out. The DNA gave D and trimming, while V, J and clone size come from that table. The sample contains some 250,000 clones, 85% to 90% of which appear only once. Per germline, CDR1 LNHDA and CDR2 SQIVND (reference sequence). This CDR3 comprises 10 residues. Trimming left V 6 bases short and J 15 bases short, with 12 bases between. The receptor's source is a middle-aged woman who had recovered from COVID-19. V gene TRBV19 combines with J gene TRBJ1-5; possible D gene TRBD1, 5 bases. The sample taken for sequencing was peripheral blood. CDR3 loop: CASRRDGLHF. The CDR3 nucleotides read TGTGCCAGTAGGCGGGACGGCCTGCATTTT.